This is a list of T cell receptor beta chains from one sample in a study of PD-1 blockade in classical Hodgkin lymphoma. Produced via immunoSEQ multiplex PCR; TCRdb's table is partial and in-frame only. The data hold some 93,000 clones, with around 80% observed a single time. This sample comprised peripheral blood mononuclear cells (PBMCs), obtained before the fourth cycle of nivolumab. All receptors come from a human donor with classical Hodgkin lymphoma. Both conserved end residues are trimmed from each CDR3.

>TRBV6-6
ASSPGLAGQETQY
>TRBV28
ASSSPLLYEQY
>TRBV7-9
ASSLEALGDSPLH
>TRBV6-6
ASNGEGETQY
>TRBV5-1
ASSQVGYEQY
>TRBV6-1
ASSAFGGANTEAF
>TRBV21-1
ASSRGDRGIDGELF
>TRBV10-3
AISPNFEGNYGYT
>TRBV29-1
SALGTGVMYQETQY
>TRBV5-1
ASSLAGGNEKLF
>TRBV11-2
ASSLDRGITDTQY
>TRBV19
ASSIDLGYGYT
>TRBV6-6
ASSYGGSNQPQH
>TRBV10-3
AIKRGQGSYGYT
>TRBV6-1
ASSAQGAVTDTQY
>TRBV5-1
ASTLTGAYEQY
>TRBV10-3
AISVGPGNQPQH
>TRBV6-5
ASSYLAGAYEQY
>TRBV5-4
ASSFRGGTDTQY
>TRBV28
ASSLTSGYEQY
>TRBV6-4
ASSDSGRASDFNYGYT
>TRBV7-9
ASSLKGGGGYT
>TRBV5-6
ASCLRGGSTDTQY
>TRBV4-1
ASSQDEGRSFRYGYT
>TRBV19
ASSRGGHNEQF
>TRBV11-2
ASSLEEYYEQY
>TRBV18
ASSPPGTYSTDTQY
>TRBV6-5
ASSYEQGVGGELF
>TRBV6-5
ASSSIRVFSYGYT
>TRBV2
ASSFLQGNTEAF
>TRBV2
ASSEELSTGELF
>TRBV7-9
ASSLASGTARQVTDTQY
>TRBV27
ASKGVGDRGSSPTYEQY
>TRBV10-3
AISGPRAADTQY
>TRBV10-3
AISDSLYEQY
>TRBV5-1
ASSLEADVYGYT
>TRBV7-2
ASSLQGATGNTIY
>TRBV29-1
SVSGGLASGEQY
>TRBV6-5
ASSYSLAGYYEQY
>TRBV2
ASSVMGVMTGELF
>TRBV7-8
ASSLPGVWGGNTIY
>TRBV27
ASRIAGGASYGYT
>TRBV5-6
ASSFMYSYEQY
>TRBV10-3
AISESRDLTDTQY
>TRBV6-5
ASSYYSNYGYT
>TRBV7-3
ASSPIGGTLTGELF
>TRBV5-4
ASSLGRVNTEAF